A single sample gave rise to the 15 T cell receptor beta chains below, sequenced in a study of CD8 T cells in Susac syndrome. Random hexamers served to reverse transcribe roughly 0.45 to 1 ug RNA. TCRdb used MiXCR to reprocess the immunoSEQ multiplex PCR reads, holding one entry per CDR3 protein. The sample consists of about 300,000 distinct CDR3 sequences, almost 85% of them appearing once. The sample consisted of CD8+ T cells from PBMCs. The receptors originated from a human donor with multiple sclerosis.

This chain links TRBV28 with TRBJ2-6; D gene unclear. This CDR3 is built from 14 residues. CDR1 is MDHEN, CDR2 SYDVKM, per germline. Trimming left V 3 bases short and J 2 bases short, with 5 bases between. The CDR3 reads CASSLEPGANVLTF. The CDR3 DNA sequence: TGTGCCAGCAGTTTGGAGCCTGGGGCCAACGTCCTGACTTTC.

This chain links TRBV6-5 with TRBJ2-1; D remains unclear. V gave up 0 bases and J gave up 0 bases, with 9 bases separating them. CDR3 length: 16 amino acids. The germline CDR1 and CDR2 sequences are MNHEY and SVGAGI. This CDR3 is CASSYSISSSYNEQFF. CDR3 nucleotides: TGTGCCAGCAGTTACTCGATCTCGAGCTCCTACAATGAGCAGTTCTTC.

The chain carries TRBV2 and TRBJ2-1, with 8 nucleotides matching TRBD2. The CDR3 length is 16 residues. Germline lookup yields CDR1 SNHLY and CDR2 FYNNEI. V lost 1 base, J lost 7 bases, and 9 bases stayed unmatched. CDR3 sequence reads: CASSEGGLGGWNEQFF. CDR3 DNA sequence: TGTGCCAGCAGTGAAGGGGGACTAGGGGGTTGGAATGAGCAGTTCTTC.

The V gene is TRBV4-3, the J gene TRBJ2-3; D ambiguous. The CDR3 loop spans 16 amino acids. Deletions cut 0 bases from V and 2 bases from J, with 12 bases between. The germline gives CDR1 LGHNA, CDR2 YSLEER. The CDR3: CASSQDEDAPTDTQYF. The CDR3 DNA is TGCGCCAGCAGCCAAGATGAGGACGCTCCCACAGATACGCAGTATTTT.

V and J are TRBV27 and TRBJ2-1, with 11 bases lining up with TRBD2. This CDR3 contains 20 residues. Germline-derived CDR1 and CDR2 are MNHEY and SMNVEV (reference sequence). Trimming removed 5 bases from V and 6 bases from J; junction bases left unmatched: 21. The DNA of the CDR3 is TGTGCCAGCAGTCCCCAACTAGCGGGAGACCGACCCATAGACGGCAATGAGCAGTTCTTC. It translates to CASSPQLAGDRPIDGNEQFF.

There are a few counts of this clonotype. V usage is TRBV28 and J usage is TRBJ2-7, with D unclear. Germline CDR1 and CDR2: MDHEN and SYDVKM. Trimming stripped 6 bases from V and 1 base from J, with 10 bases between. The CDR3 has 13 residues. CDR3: CASRVGESYEQYF. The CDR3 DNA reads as TGTGCCAGCAGGGTTGGCGAATCCTACGAGCAGTACTTC. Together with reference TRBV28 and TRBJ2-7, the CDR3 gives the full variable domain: DVKVTQSSRYLVKRTGEKVFLECVQDMDHENMFWYRQDPGLGLRLIYFSYDVKMKEKGDIPEGYSVSREKKERFSLILESASTNQTSMYLCASRVGESYEQYFGPGTRLTVT.

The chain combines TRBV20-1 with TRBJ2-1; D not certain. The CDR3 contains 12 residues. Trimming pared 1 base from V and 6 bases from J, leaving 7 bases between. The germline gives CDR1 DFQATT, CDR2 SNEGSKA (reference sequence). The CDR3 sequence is CSARVESNEQFF. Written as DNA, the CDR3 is TGCAGTGCTAGAGTCGAGAGCAATGAGCAGTTCTTC.

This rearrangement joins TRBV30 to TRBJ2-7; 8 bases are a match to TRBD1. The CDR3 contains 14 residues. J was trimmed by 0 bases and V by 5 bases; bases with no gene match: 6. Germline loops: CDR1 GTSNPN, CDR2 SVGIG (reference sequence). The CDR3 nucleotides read TGTGCCTGGGACCACAGGGGGAGCTCCTACGAGCAGTACTTC. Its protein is CAWDHRGSSYEQYF.

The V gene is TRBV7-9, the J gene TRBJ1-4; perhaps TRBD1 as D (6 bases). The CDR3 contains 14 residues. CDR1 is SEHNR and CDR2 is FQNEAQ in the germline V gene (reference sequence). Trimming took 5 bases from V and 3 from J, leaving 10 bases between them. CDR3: CASSPRQANEKLFF. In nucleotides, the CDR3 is TGTGCCAGCAGCCCGAGACAGGCTAATGAAAAACTGTTTTTT.

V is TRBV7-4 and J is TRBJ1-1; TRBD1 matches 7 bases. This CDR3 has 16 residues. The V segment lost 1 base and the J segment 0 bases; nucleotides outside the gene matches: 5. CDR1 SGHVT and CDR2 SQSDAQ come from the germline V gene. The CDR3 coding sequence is TGTGCCAGCAGCTTAGTAGGGGACAGCCTGAACACTGAAGCTTTCTTT. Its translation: CASSLVGDSLNTEAFF.

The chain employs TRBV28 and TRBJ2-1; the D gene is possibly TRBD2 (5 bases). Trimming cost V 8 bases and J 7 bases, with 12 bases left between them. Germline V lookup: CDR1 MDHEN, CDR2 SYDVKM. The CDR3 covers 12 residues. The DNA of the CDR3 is TGTGCCAGCGCATCATCGGGGAATGAGCAGTTCTTC. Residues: CASASSGNEQFF.

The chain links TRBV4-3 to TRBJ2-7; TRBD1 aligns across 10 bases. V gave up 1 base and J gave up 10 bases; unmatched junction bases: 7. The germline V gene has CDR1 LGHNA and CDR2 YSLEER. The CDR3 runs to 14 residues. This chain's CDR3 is CASSQARDRGHQYF. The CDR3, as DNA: TGCGCCAGCAGCCAAGCACGCGACAGGGGGCATCAGTACTTC.

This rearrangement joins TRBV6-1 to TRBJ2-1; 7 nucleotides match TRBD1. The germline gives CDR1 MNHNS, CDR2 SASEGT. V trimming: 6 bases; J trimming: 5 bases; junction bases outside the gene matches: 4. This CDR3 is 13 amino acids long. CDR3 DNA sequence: TGTGCCAGCAGAAACAGGGGAGACAATGAGCAGTTCTTC. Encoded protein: CASRNRGDNEQFF.

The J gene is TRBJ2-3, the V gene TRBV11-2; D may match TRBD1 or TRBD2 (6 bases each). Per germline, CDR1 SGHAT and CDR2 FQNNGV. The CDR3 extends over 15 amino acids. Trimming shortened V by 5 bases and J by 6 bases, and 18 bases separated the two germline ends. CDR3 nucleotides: TGTGCCAGCAGCGATAGCAACGGGGGCCGGGATACGCAGTATTTT. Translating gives CASSDSNGGRDTQYF.

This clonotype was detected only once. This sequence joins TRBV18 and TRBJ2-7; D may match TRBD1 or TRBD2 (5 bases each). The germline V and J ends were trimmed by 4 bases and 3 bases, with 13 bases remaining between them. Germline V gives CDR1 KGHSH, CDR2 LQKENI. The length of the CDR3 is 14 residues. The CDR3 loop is CASSLPVGGYEQYF. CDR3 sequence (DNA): TGTGCCAGCTCACTGCCGGTTGGGGGCTACGAGCAGTACTTC.